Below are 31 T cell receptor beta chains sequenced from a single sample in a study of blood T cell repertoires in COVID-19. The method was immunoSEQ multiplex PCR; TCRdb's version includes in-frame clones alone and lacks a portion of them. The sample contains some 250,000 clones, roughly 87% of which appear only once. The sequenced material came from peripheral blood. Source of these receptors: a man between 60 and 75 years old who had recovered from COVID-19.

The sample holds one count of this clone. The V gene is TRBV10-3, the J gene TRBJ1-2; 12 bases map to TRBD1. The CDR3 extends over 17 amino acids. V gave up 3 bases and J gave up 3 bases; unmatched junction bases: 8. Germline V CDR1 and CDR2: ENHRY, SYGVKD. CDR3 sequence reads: CAISELRDRGPHYGYTF. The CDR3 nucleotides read TGTGCCATCAGTGAACTCCGGGACAGGGGGCCTCACTATGGCTACACCTTC.

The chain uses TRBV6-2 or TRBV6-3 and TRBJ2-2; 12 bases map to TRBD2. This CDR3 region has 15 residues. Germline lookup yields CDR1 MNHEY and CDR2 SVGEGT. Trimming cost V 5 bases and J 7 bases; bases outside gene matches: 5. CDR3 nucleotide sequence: TGTGCCAGCAGTGGACTAGCGGGGAGAATCGGGGAGCTGTTTTTT. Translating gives CASSGLAGRIGELFF.

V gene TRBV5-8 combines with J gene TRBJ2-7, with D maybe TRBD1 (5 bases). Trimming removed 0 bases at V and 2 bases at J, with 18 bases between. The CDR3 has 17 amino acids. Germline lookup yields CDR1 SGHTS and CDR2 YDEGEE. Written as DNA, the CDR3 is TGTGCCAGCAGCTTGGGAGGATCGGGTGGCAGGGCCTACGAGCAGTACGTC. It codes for CASSLGGSGGRAYEQYV.

This CDR3 is CASSLGSGEETQYF. For the CDR3, the DNA is TGTGCCAGCAGCTTAGGGTCGGGAGAAGAGACCCAGTACTTC. The chain links TRBV7-7 to TRBJ2-5; D is possibly TRBD2 (6 bases). CDR3 size: 14 residues. CDR1 is SSHAT, CDR2 FNYEAQ, per germline (reference sequence). V was cut by 1 base and J by 3 bases, with 9 bases left in between. Variable domain in full (rest from reference TRBV7-7 and TRBJ2-5): GAGVSQSPRYKVTKRGQDVTLRCDPISSHATLYWYQQALGQGPEFLTYFNYEAQPDKSGLPSDRFSAERPEGSISTLTIQRTEQRDSAMYRCASSLGSGEETQYFGPGTRLLVL.

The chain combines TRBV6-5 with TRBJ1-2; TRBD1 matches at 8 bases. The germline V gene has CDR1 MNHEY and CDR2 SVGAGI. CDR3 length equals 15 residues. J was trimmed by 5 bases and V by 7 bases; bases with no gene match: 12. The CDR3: CASTPIGQGQYGYTF. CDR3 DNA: TGTGCCAGCACCCCAATCGGACAGGGACAATATGGCTACACCTTC.

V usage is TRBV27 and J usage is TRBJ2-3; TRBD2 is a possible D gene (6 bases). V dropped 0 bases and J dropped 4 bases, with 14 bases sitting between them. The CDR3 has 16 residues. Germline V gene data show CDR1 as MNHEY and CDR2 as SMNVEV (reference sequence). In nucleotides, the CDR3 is TGTGCCAGCAGTTTATCAAGGAAACTAGCCTCAGATACGCAGTATTTT. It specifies CASSLSRKLASDTQYF.

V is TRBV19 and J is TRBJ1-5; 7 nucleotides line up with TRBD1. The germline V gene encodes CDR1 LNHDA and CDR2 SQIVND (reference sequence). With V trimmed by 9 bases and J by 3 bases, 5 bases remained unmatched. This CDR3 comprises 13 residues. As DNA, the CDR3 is TGTGCCAGCGCGGGACAGTTCAATCAGCCCCAGCATTTT. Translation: CASAGQFNQPQHF.

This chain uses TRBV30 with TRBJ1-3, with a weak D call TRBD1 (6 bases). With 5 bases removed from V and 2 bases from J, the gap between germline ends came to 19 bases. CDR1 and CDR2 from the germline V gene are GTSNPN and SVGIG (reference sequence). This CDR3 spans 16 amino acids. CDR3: CAWVPRTGTAGNTIYF. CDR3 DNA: TGTGCCTGGGTACCCAGAACAGGGACGGCTGGAAACACCATATATTTT.

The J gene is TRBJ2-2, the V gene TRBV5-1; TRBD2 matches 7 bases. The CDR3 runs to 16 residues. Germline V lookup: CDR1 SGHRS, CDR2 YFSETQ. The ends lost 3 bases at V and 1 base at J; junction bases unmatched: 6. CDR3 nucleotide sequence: TGCGCCAGCAGCTCCGACGGGGGGAAGAACACCGGGGAGCTGTTTTTT. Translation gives CASSSDGGKNTGELFF.

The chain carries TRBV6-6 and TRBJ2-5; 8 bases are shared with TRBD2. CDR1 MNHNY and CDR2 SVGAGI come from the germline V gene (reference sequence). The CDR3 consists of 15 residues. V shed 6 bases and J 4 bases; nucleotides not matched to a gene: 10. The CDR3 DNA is TGTGCCAGCAGCCGTCTCGGGGGGGGCGGAGAGACCCAGTACTTC. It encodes CASSRLGGGGETQYF.

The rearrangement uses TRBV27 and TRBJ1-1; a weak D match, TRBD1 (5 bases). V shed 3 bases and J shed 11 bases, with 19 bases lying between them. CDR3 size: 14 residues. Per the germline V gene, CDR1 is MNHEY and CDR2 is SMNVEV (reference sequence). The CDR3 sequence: CASSLSSTQGAAFF. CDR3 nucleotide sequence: TGTGCCAGCAGTTTGTCTTCGACCCAAGGGGCGGCTTTCTTT.

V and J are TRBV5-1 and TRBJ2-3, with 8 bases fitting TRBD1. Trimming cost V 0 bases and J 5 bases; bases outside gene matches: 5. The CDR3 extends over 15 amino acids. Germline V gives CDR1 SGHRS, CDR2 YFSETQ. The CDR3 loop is CASSLGTGRGDTQYF. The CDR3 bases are TGCGCCAGCAGCTTGGGGACAGGGCGGGGAGATACGCAGTATTTT.

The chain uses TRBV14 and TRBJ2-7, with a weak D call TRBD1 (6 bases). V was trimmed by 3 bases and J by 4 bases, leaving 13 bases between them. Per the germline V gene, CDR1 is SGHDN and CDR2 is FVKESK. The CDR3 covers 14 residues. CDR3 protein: CASSQGAKLYEQYF. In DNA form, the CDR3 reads TGTGCCAGCAGCCAGGGGGCTAAACTATACGAGCAGTACTTC.

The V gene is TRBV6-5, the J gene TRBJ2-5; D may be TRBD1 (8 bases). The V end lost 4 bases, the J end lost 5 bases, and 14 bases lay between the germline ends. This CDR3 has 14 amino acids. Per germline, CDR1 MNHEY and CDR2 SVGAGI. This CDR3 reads CASSLYRGGETQYF. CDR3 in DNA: TGTGCCAGCAGTTTATACAGGGGGGGTGAGACCCAGTACTTC.

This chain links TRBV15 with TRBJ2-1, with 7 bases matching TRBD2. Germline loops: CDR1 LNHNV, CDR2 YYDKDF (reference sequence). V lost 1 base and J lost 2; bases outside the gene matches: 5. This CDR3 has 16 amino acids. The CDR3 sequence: CATSRGTSGPYNEQFF. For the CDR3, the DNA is TGTGCCACCAGCAGAGGGACTAGTGGGCCCTACAATGAGCAGTTCTTC.

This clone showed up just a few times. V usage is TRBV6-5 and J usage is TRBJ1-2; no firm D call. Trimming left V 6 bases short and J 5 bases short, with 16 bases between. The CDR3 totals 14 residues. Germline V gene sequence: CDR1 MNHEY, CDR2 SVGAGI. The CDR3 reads CASSPSGNLYGYTF. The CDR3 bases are TGTGCCAGCAGCCCGTCAGGCAACTTATATGGCTACACCTTC.

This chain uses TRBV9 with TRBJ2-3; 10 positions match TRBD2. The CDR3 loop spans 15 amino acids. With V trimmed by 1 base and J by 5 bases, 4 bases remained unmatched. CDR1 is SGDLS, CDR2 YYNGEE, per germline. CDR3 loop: CASSVSGGAIDTQYF. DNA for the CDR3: TGTGCCAGCAGCGTAAGCGGGGGGGCGATAGATACGCAGTATTTT.

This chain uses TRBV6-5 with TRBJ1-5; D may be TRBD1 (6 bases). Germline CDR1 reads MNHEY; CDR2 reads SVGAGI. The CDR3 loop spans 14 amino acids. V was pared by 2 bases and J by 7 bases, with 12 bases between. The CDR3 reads CASSYAGGRQPQHF. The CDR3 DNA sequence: TGTGCCAGCAGTTACGCGGGGGGCAGGCAGCCCCAGCATTTT.

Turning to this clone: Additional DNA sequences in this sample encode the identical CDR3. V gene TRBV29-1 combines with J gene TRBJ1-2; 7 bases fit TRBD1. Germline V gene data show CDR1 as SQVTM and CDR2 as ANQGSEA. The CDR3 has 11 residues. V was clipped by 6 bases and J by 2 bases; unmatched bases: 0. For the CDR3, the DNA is TGCAGCGTGGACAGGAACTATGGCTACACCTTC. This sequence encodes CSVDRNYGYTF.

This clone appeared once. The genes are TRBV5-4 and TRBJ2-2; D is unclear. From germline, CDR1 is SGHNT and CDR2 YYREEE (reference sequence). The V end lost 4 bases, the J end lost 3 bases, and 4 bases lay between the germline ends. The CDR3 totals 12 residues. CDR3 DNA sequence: TGTGCCAGCAGCGCAGACACCGGGGAGCTGTTTTTT. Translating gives CASSADTGELFF.

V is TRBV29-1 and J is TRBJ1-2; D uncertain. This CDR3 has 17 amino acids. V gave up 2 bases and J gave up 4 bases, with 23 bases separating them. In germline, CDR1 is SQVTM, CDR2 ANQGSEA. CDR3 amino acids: CSVEWAGTGPTRYGYTF. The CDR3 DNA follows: TGCAGCGTTGAATGGGCGGGCACCGGTCCCACCCGCTATGGCTACACCTTC.

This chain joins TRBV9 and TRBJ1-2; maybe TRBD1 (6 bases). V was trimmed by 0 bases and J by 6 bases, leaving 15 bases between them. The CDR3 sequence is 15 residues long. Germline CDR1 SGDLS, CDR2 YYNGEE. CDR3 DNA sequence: TGTGCCAGCAGCGTAGGGGGGCAGGGTGAGGATGGCTACACCTTC. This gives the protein CASSVGGQGEDGYTF.

The chain's CDR3 is CASSRTGTGGPNEQFF. As DNA, the CDR3 is TGTGCCAGCTCACGGACCGGGACAGGGGGCCCCAATGAGCAGTTCTTC. The V gene is TRBV18, the J gene TRBJ2-1; 12 positions match TRBD1. This CDR3 region has 16 residues. Germline lookup yields CDR1 KGHSH and CDR2 LQKENI. With V trimmed by 4 bases and J by 6 bases, 7 bases remained unmatched. The variable domain in full, with the rest retrieved from reference TRBV18 and TRBJ2-1, is NAGVMQNPRHLVRRRGQEARLRCSPMKGHSHVYWYRQLPEEGLKFMVYLQKENIIDESGMPKERFSAEFPKEGPSILRIQQVVRGDSAAYFCASSRTGTGGPNEQFFGPGTRLTVL.

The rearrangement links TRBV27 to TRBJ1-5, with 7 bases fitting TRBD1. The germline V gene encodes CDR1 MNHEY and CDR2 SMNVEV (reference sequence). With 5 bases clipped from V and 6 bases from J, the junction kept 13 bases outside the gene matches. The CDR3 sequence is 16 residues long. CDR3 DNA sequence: TGTGCCAGCAGTACTCTAACAGGGGTTGGCTTTCAGCCCCAGCATTTT. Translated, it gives CASSTLTGVGFQPQHF.

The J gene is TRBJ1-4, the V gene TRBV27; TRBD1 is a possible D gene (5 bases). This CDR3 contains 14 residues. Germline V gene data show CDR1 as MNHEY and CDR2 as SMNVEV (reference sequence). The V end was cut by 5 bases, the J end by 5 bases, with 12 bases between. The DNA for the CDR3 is TGTGCCAGCAGTCCACGACAGAAAAATGAAAAACTGTTTTTT. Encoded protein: CASSPRQKNEKLFF.

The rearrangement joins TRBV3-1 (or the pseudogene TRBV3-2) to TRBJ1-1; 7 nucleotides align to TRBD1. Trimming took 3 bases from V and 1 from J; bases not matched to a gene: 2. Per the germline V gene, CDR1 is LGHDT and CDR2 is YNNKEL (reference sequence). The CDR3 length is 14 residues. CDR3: CASSHRDRNTEAFF. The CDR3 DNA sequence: TGTGCCAGCAGCCATCGGGACAGGAACACTGAAGCTTTCTTT.

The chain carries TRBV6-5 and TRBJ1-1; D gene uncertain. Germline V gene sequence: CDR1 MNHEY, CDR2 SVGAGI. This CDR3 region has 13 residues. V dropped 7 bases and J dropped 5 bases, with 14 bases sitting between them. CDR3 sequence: CASTRYFGTEAFF. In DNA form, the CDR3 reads TGTGCCAGCACCCGGTATTTCGGGACTGAAGCTTTCTTT.

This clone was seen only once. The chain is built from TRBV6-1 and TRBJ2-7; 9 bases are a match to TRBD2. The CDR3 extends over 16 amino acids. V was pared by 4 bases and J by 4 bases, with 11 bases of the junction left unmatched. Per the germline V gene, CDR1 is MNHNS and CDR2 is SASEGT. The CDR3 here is CASSGAERGVRYEQYV. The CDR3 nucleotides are TGTGCCAGCAGTGGAGCCGAGCGGGGGGTGCGGTACGAGCAGTACGTC.

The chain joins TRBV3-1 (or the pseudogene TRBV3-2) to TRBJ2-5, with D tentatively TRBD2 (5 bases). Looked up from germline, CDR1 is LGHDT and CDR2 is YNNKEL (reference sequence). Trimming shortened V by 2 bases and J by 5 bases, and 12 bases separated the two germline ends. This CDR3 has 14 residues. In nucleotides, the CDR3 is TGTGCCAGCAGCCAATCTGCGGGCCTGGAGACCCAGTACTTC. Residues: CASSQSAGLETQYF.

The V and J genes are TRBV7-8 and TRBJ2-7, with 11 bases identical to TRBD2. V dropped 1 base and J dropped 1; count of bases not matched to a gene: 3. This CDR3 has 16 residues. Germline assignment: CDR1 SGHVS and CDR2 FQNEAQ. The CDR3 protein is CASSLDLAGGSYEQYV. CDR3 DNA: TGTGCCAGCAGCTTAGACCTAGCGGGGGGTTCCTACGAGCAGTACGTC.

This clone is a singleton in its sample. CDR3 in DNA: TGTGCCAGCAGCCCTACAGGTCAGCCCCAGCATTTT. Translation gives CASSPTGQPQHF. The chain employs TRBV7-9 and TRBJ1-5, with D maybe TRBD1 (5 bases). The CDR3 totals 12 residues. Germline V gene data show CDR1 as SEHNR and CDR2 as FQNEAQ (reference sequence). V gave up 5 bases and J gave up 6 bases, with 8 bases separating them.